A selection of T cell receptor beta chains follows, all from one sample in a study of blood T cell repertoires in COVID-19. This table comes from immunoSEQ multiplex PCR, and its TCRdb copy is limited to in-frame clones, with some not included. The sample has about 75,000 clones, 85% to 90% seen once. Source material: peripheral blood. Every receptor here comes from a human donor in a cohort sampled during active COVID-19. Each CDR3 is given with its conserved first and last residue. The D gene is left open where the match is weak.

>TRBV5-1|TRBJ2-7|TRBD1
CASSSPGQGVNEQYF
TGCGCCAGCAGCTCCCCGGGACAGGGGGTAAACGAGCAGTACTTC
>TRBV14|TRBJ2-1|TRBD2
CASSKPLGGADGGEQFF
TGTGCCAGCAGCAAGCCCCTCGGGGGGGCCGACGGAGGTGAGCAGTTCTTC
>TRBV29-1|TRBJ1-4|TRBD1
CSASRDRGSEKLFF
TGCAGCGCCTCGCGGGACAGGGGTAGTGAAAAACTGTTTTTT
>TRBV7-2|TRBJ1-2|TRBD1
CASSKLQGAAYGYTF
TGTGCCAGCAGCAAATTACAGGGGGCGGCCTATGGCTACACCTTC
>TRBV10-1|TRBJ2-1|TRBD2
CASWQREIWNEQFF
TGCGCCAGCTGGCAGCGGGAGATTTGGAATGAGCAGTTCTTC
>TRBV27|TRBJ1-1|NA
CASSLGRGTEAFF
TGTGCCAGCAGTTTGGGAAGGGGGACTGAAGCTTTCTTT
>TRBV3-1/TRBV3-2|TRBJ2-7|TRBD2
CASSQDRGISGRLYEQYF
TGTGCCAGCAGCCAAGATAGGGGGATTAGCGGGAGGTTGTACGAGCAGTACTTC
>TRBV7-2|TRBJ1-1|TRBD1
CASWGQKNTEAFF
TGTGCCAGCTGGGGACAGAAGAACACTGAAGCTTTCTTT
>TRBV5-1|TRBJ2-5|TRBD2
CASRTSPAETQYF
TGCGCCAGCCGGACTAGCCCAGCAGAGACCCAGTACTTC
>TRBV28|TRBJ2-4|TRBD1
CASSPRTGASDIQYF
TGTGCCAGCAGTCCCCGGACAGGGGCGTCCGACATTCAGTACTTC
>TRBV15|TRBJ2-7|NA
CATREAGNNEQYF
TGTGCCACCAGAGAGGCAGGGAACAACGAGCAGTACTTC
>TRBV3-1/TRBV3-2|TRBJ2-3|NA
CASSSYSSDTQYF
TGTGCCAGCAGCTCCTACAGCAGCGATACGCAGTATTTT
>TRBV5-6|TRBJ1-1|TRBD1
CASSLLDRLNTEAFF
TGTGCCAGCAGCTTACTGGACAGGCTGAACACTGAAGCTTTCTTT
>TRBV11-3|TRBJ2-2|NA
CASSLDGRNTGELFF
TGTGCCAGCAGCTTAGATGGGCGGAACACCGGGGAGCTGTTTTTT
>TRBV24-1|TRBJ2-2|TRBD1
CATSDPGQKAGELFF
TGTGCCACCAGTGACCCGGGACAGAAGGCCGGGGAGCTGTTTTTT
>TRBV5-1|TRBJ1-6|TRBD1
CASSLGGQGSQSPLHF
TGCGCCAGCAGCTTGGGGGGACAGGGGAGTCAGTCACCCCTCCACTTT
>TRBV6-2/TRBV6-3|TRBJ2-7|TRBD1
CASSYDRGRMYEQYF
TGTGCCAGCAGTTACGACAGGGGGCGCATGTACGAGCAGTACTTC